This T cell receptor (beta chain) was captured in a study of identical twins. Study outcomes and limitations: The study drew conclusions from cross-sectional statistical analysis, not from following the same donors.

Of note for this clonotype: Antigen: not known.

Healthy Caucasians were all of the donors. The CDR3 is 14 amino acids. V trimming: 8 bases; J trimming: 1 base; junction bases outside the gene matches: 4. Per germline, CDR1 SEHNR and CDR2 FQNEAQ (reference sequence). TCRdb fed the 5' RACE reads into MiXCR, producing one record per CDR3 protein. The data show about 920,000 distinct CDR3 sequences, 10% to 15% seen once. This sample was also put to use in a study of yellow fever vaccine responses in identical twins.

Source material: PBMCs. J is TRBJ2-2 and V is TRBV7-9; the match to TRBD2 covers 7 bases. The receptor comes from a woman younger than 35 in good health. CDR3: CASPGGKNTGELFF. In nucleotides, the CDR3 is TGTGCCAGCCCGGGAGGAAAGAACACCGGGGAGCTGTTTTTT.